The subject of this entry is one T cell receptor beta chain. Its target is unknown. The PCR had 60 Vbeta and 13 Jbeta primers. Data came from immunoSEQ multiplex PCR; TCRdb stores just in-frame clones and leaves some out. The sample has roughly 160,000 clones, roughly 80% seen once. The sample belongs to a study of cytomegalovirus exposure and HLA in healthy donors. Overall study results and limits: An analysis that was carried out later associated fewer than 20,000 TCR beta sequences with HLA alleles at 0.05 false discovery rate.

This CDR3 is 17 amino acids long. The V gene's germline CDR1 is SGHDT and CDR2 YYEEEE. Trimming removed 1 base from V and 2 bases from J, with 16 bases in between. The chain carries TRBV5-6 and TRBJ1-5, with D possibly being TRBD1 (6 bases). The TCR sequence derives from a male donor in good health and CMV-seronegative. Material for sequencing was PBMCs. The CDR3 reads CASSLKGGAPGNQPQHF. In nucleotides, the CDR3 is TGTGCCAGCAGCTTGAAGGGGGGGGCGCCGGGCAATCAGCCCCAGCATTTT.